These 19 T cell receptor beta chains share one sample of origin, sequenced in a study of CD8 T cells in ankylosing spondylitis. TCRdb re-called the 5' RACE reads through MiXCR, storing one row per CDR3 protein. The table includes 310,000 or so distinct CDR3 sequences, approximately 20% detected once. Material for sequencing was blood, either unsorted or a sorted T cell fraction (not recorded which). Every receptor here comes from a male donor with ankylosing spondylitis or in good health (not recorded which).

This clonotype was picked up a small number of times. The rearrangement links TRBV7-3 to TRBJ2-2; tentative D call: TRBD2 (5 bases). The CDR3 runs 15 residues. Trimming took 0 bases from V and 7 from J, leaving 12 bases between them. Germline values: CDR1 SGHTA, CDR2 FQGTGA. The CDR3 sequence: CASSLTGRGHGELFF. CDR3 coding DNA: TGTGCCAGCAGCTTAACGGGCCGAGGGCACGGGGAGCTGTTTTTT.

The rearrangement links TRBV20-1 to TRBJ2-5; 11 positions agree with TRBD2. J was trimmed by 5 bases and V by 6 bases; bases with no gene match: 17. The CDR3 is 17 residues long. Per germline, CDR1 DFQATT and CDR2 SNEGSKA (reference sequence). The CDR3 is CSAATRQLAGVWETQYF. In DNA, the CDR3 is TGCAGTGCCGCCACTCGACAACTAGCGGGAGTCTGGGAGACCCAGTACTTC.

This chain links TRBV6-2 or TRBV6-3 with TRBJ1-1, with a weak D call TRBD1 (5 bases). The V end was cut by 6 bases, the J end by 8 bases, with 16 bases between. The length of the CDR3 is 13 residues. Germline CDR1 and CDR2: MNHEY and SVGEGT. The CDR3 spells CASRISGGREAFF. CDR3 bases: TGTGCCAGCAGGATTAGCGGGGGGAGAGAAGCTTTCTTT.

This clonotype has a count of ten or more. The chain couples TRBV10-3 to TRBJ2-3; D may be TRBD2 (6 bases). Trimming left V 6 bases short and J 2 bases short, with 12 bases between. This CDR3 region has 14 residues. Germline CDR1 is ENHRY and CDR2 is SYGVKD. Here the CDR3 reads CAIRISGTTDTQYF. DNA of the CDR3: TGTGCCATCAGGATTAGCGGAACCACAGATACGCAGTATTTT.

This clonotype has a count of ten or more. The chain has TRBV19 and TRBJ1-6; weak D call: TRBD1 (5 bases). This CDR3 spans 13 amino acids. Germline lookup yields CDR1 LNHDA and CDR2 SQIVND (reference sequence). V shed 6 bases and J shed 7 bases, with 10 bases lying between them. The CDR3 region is CASRQVDNSPLHF. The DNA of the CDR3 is TGTGCCAGTAGACAGGTCGACAATTCACCCCTCCACTTT.

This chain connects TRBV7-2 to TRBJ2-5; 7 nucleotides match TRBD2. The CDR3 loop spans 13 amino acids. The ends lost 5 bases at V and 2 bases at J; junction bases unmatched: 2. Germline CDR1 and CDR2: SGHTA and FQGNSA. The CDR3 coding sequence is TGTGCCAGCAGCGCGGGGGATCAAGAGACCCAGTACTTC. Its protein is CASSAGDQETQYF.

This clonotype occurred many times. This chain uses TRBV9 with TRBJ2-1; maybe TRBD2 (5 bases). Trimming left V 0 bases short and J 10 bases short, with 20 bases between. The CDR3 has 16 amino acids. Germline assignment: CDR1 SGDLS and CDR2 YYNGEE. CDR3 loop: CASSVGPPGVGDEQFF. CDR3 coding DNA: TGTGCCAGCAGCGTAGGGCCCCCCGGGGTCGGCGACGAGCAGTTCTTC.

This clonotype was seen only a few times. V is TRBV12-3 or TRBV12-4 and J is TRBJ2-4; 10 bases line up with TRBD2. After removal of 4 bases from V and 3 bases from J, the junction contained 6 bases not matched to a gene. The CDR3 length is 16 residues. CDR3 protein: CASSWSSGGLKNIQYF. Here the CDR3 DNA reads TGTGCCAGCAGTTGGTCTAGCGGGGGACTCAAAAACATTCAGTACTTC.

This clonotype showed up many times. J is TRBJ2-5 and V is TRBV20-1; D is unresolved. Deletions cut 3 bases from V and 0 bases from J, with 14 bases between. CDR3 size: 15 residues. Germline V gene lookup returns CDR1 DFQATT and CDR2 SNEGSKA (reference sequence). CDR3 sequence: CSASRRDMYQETQYF. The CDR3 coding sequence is TGCAGTGCTAGTCGCCGAGACATGTACCAAGAGACCCAGTACTTC.

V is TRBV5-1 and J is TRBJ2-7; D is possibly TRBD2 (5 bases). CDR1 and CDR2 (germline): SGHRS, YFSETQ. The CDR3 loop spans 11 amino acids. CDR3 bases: TGCACGGACGGGGTCGGGGAAGAGCAGTACGTC. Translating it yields CTDGVGEEQYV.

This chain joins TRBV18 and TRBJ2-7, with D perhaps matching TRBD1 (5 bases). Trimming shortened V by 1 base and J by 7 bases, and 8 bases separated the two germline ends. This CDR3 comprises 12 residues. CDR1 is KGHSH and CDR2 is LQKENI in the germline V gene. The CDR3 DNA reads TGTGCCAGCTCACCACAGGGGTGGGAGCAGTACGTC. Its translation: CASSPQGWEQYV.

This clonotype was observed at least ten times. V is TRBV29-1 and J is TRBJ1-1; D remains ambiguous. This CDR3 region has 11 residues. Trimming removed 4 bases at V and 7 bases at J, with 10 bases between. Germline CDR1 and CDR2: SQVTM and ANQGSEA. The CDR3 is CSVVGRLEAFF. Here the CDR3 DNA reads TGCAGCGTTGTTGGGCGTCTTGAAGCTTTCTTT.

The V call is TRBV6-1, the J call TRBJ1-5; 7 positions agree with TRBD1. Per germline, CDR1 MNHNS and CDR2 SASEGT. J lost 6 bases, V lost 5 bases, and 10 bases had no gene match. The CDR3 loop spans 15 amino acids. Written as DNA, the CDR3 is TGTGCCAGCAGTCCCCGCGACAGGGAGAGTCAGCCCCAGCATTTT. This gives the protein CASSPRDRESQPQHF.

DNA for the CDR3: TGTGCCACCAGTGACGCAGACAGAGAAGCTTTCTTT. Translation gives CATSDADREAFF. The V gene is TRBV24-1, the J gene TRBJ1-1, with a tentative D call TRBD1 (5 bases). CDR3 length equals 12 residues. Trimming took off 4 bases at V and 8 bases at J, with 10 bases between the two ends. CDR1 KGHDR and CDR2 SFDVKD come from the germline V gene.

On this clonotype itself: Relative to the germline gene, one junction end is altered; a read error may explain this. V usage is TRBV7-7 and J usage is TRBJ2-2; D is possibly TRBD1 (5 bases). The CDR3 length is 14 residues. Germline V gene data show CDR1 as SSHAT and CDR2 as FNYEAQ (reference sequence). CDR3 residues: CASSFQDSTGELFF. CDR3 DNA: TGTGCTAGCAGCTTCCAAGACAGTACCGGGGAGCTGTTTTTT. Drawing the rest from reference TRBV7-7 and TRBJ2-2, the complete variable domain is GAGVSQSPRYKVTKRGQDVTLRCDPISSHATLYWYQQALGQGPEFLTYFNYEAQPDKSGLPSDRFSAERPEGSISTLTIQRTEQRDSAMYRCASSFQDSTGELFFGEGSRLTVL.

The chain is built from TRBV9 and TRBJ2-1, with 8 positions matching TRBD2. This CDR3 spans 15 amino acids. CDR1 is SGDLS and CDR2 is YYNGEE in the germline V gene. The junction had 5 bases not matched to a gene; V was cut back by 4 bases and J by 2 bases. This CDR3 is CASSQTAGAYNEQFF. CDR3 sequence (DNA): TGTGCCAGCAGCCAAACAGCGGGGGCCTACAATGAGCAGTTCTTC.

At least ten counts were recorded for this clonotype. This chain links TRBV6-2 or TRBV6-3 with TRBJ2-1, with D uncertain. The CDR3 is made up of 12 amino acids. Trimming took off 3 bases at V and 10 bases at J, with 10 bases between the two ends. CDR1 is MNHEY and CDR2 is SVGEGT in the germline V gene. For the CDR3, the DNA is TGTGCCAGCAGTTATCGGGTGGCAGAGCAGTTCTTC. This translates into CASSYRVAEQFF.

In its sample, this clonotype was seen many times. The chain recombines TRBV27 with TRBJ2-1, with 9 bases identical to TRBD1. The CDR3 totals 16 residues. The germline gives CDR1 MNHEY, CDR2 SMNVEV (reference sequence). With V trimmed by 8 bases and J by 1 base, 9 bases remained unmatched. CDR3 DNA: TGTGCCAGCCGTCCCGGGACAGGGTTTTCCTACAATGAGCAGTTCTTC. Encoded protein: CASRPGTGFSYNEQFF.

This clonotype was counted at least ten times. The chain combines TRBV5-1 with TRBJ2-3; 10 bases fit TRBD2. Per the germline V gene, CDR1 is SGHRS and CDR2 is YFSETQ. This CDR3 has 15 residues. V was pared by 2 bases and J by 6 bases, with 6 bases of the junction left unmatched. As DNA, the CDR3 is TGCGCCAGCAGCTTATCTAGCGGGAGCTTTGATACGCAGTATTTT. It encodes CASSLSSGSFDTQYF.